The next 28 T cell receptor beta chains were all read from a single sample in a study of cytomegalovirus exposure and HLA in healthy donors. The PCR made use of 60 Vbeta and 13 Jbeta primers. Measured with immunoSEQ multiplex PCR; TCRdb has only the in-frame clones, and not every one. Recorded here are about 160,000 clones; the top ten clones represent roughly 1.3%. Sequenced input: PBMCs. These receptor sequences come from a woman in her fifties or sixties in good health and CMV-seronegative.

This chain connects TRBV2 to TRBJ2-1; TRBD1 is a possible D gene (5 bases). Deletions cut 0 bases from V and 7 bases from J, with 7 bases between. The CDR3 length is 13 residues. Germline CDR1 SNHLY, CDR2 FYNNEI. The CDR3 DNA reads as TGTGCCAGCAGTGAAGCCAGACAGAATGAGCAGTTCTTC. It translates to CASSEARQNEQFF.

The chain joins TRBV9 to TRBJ2-1, with 13 positions matching TRBD2. The CDR3 has 15 amino acids. The germline V gene has CDR1 SGDLS and CDR2 YYNGEE. Trimming cost V 3 bases and J 6 bases; bases outside gene matches: 3. CDR3 sequence reads: CASSDGLAGANEQFF. As DNA, the CDR3 is TGTGCCAGCAGCGACGGACTAGCGGGAGCCAATGAGCAGTTCTTC.

The chain has TRBV7-3 and TRBJ2-1; 10 bases fit TRBD1. V was pared by 2 bases and J by 7 bases, with 5 bases of the junction left unmatched. The CDR3 length is 15 residues. CDR1 SGHTA and CDR2 FQGTGA come from the germline V gene. The CDR3 sequence is CASSLAGTGVNEQFF. The CDR3 coding sequence is TGTGCCAGCAGCTTAGCCGGGACAGGGGTTAATGAGCAGTTCTTC.

The V call is TRBV5-4, the J call TRBJ1-2, with D possibly TRBD1 on 6 matching bases. The V end lost 1 base, the J end lost 4 bases, and 11 bases lay between the germline ends. Germline V lookup: CDR1 SGHNT, CDR2 YYREEE (reference sequence). The CDR3 sequence is 14 residues long. CDR3 amino acids: CASSLRTEPYGYTF. The DNA of the CDR3 is TGTGCCAGCAGCTTGCGGACAGAGCCCTATGGCTACACCTTC.

The chain employs TRBV2 and TRBJ2-1, with TRBD1 as a possible D gene (6 bases). The CDR3 covers 16 residues. Trimming took 3 bases from V and 5 from J, leaving 17 bases between them. Germline values: CDR1 SNHLY, CDR2 FYNNEI. This CDR3 is CASSDAGERYDNEQFF. In nucleotides, the CDR3 is TGTGCCAGCAGTGATGCAGGGGAGAGGTATGACAATGAGCAGTTCTTC.

The rearrangement joins TRBV5-1 to TRBJ2-1; possible D gene TRBD2, 5 bases. The germline V and J ends were trimmed by 2 bases and 2 bases, with 14 bases remaining between them. The CDR3 contains 16 residues. Germline assignment: CDR1 SGHRS and CDR2 YFSETQ. In DNA, the CDR3 is TGCGCCAGCAGCTTAATGGACTCATCACCCTACAATGAGCAGTTCTTC. This gives the protein CASSLMDSSPYNEQFF.

V usage is TRBV5-1 and J usage is TRBJ1-2; 8 bases align to TRBD1. J was trimmed by 4 bases and V by 0 bases; bases with no gene match: 5. The length of the CDR3 is 15 residues. CDR1 and CDR2 from the germline V gene are SGHRS and YFSETQ. CDR3 coding DNA: TGCGCCAGCAGCTTGGGCGGACAGGGAGGCTATGGCTACACCTTC. The encoded protein is CASSLGGQGGYGYTF.

The chain is built from TRBV13 and TRBJ2-1; 11 bases match TRBD2. In germline, CDR1 is PRHDT, CDR2 FYEKMQ (reference sequence). Trimming cost V 2 bases and J 7 bases; bases outside gene matches: 4. The CDR3 runs to 15 residues. CDR3 residues: CASSLSSGRSNEQFF. The CDR3 DNA follows: TGTGCCAGCAGCTTATCTAGCGGGAGGTCGAATGAGCAGTTCTTC.

The chain employs TRBV7-2 and TRBJ2-3, with no clear D. V dropped 1 base and J dropped 3 bases, with 14 bases sitting between them. The CDR3 is made up of 16 amino acids. Germline CDR1 is SGHTA and CDR2 is FQGNSA. The CDR3 DNA is TGTGCCAGCAGCTTAGGAGCTTTTTTTGAAACAGATACGCAGTATTTT. Amino acids: CASSLGAFFETDTQYF.

V and J are TRBV9 and TRBJ2-6; 8 bases are shared with TRBD1. The trim removed 0 bases at V and 0 bases at J, leaving 5 bases unmatched. CDR1 and CDR2 from the germline V gene are SGDLS and YYNGEE. This CDR3 comprises 18 residues. The CDR3 loop reads CASSVVPGGGSGANVLTF. In DNA, the CDR3 is TGTGCCAGCAGCGTAGTACCAGGGGGCGGCTCTGGGGCCAACGTCCTGACTTTC.

Regarding this clone: At one of its ends the junction is not consistent with the germline gene, which may arise from a read error. The genes are TRBV10-2 and TRBJ2-2; the match to TRBD2 covers 7 bases. This CDR3 spans 14 amino acids. Germline assignment: CDR1 WSHSY and CDR2 SAAADI. The CDR3 loop is CASIERENTGELFF. The CDR3 region has the DNA TGCGCCAGCATTGAGCGGGAGAACACCGGGGAGCTGTTTTTT.

The chain has TRBV20-1 and TRBJ2-3; 8 bases line up with TRBD1. This CDR3 comprises 11 residues. Germline V gene lookup returns CDR1 DFQATT and CDR2 SNEGSKA (reference sequence). V shed 8 bases, J shed 4 bases, and the junction held 2 bases outside the gene matches. The CDR3: CSPQGADTQYF. The CDR3, as DNA: TGCAGTCCACAGGGGGCAGATACGCAGTATTTT.

The CDR3, as DNA: TGTGCCAGCAGCTTAACAGCGGGGGGGAACTCCTACGAGCAGTACTTC. Translated: CASSLTAGGNSYEQYF. V gene TRBV9 combines with J gene TRBJ2-7, with 10 bases matching TRBD2. CDR1 SGDLS and CDR2 YYNGEE come from the germline V gene. V was clipped by 4 bases and J by 0 bases; unmatched bases: 7. This CDR3 is built from 16 residues.

J is TRBJ1-2 and V is TRBV27; D remains unclear. Germline CDR1 is MNHEY and CDR2 is SMNVEV (reference sequence). Trimming pared 2 bases from V and 10 bases from J, leaving 11 bases between. The CDR3 contains 12 residues. In nucleotides, the CDR3 is TGTGCCAGCAGTTTACGCGGCGCCTTCTACACCTTC. Translated: CASSLRGAFYTF.

The chain links TRBV6-5 to TRBJ2-3, with a possible D match to TRBD1 (6 bases). Germline lookup yields CDR1 MNHEY and CDR2 SVGAGI. The CDR3 contains 15 residues. Between the trimmed V and J ends, which lost 4 bases and 0 bases, there was a span of 11 bases. CDR3 region: CASSSGTLSTDTQYF. The CDR3 coding sequence is TGTGCCAGCAGTTCCGGGACACTCAGCACAGATACGCAGTATTTT.

A note on this clone: The sample holds other DNA sequences that translate to the same CDR3. This chain joins TRBV2 and TRBJ1-5, with D unclear. Germline lookup yields CDR1 SNHLY and CDR2 FYNNEI. The CDR3 is 13 residues long. V was clipped by 1 base and J by 3 bases, with 4 bases between them. The CDR3 region is CASSEDYNQPQHF. CDR3 coding DNA: TGTGCCAGCAGTGAAGACTACAATCAGCCCCAGCATTTT.

The chain carries TRBV7-9 and TRBJ1-1, with D possibly being TRBD1 (5 bases). The CDR3 is made up of 15 amino acids. Deletions cut 5 bases from V and 4 bases from J, with 17 bases between. Germline-derived CDR1 and CDR2 are SEHNR and FQNEAQ (reference sequence). This CDR3 reads CASSRKSREATEAFF. The CDR3 coding sequence is TGTGCCAGCAGCCGAAAATCCAGGGAAGCCACTGAAGCTTTCTTT.

CDR3 region: CAWRTSGRATDTQYF. The CDR3 DNA follows: TGTGCCTGGAGAACTAGCGGGAGGGCCACAGATACGCAGTATTTT. The J gene is TRBJ2-3, the V gene TRBV30; 13 nucleotides align to TRBD2. The CDR3 is 15 amino acids. Germline trimming cut 3 bases from V and 2 bases from J; bases unmatched to any gene: 2. CDR1 is GTSNPN, CDR2 SVGIG, per germline (reference sequence).

The chain has TRBV2 and TRBJ2-6, with 8 positions matching TRBD1. The CDR3 loop spans 17 amino acids. With V trimmed by 4 bases and J by 0 bases, 5 bases remained unmatched. CDR1 is SNHLY and CDR2 is FYNNEI in the germline V gene. The CDR3 region has the DNA TGTGCCAGCAGTGCGGGGACAGGCCGCTCTGGGGCCAACGTCCTGACTTTC. This codes for CASSAGTGRSGANVLTF.

V usage is TRBV5-1 and J usage is TRBJ1-2, with TRBD1 identical over 10 bases. V was pared by 3 bases and J by 2 bases, with 1 base of the junction left unmatched. From germline, CDR1 is SGHRS and CDR2 YFSETQ. The CDR3 has 14 residues. CDR3 sequence: CASSSDRGNYGYTF. The CDR3 DNA reads as TGCGCCAGCAGCTCGGACAGGGGGAACTATGGCTACACCTTC.

The chain uses TRBV30 and TRBJ2-5; 9 nucleotides line up with TRBD1. The J call is uncertain, as TRBJ2-7 better fits the DNA end. The CDR3 runs to 15 residues. Germline CDR1 and CDR2: GTSNPN and SVGIG (reference sequence). The CDR3 DNA follows: TGTGCCTGGCACCTCACAGGGGGCCCCTCCTACGAGCAGTACTTC. It specifies CAWHLTGGPSYEQYF.

V gene TRBV6-5 combines with J gene TRBJ2-7; D might be TRBD1 (5 bases). The CDR3 is made up of 15 amino acids. Germline CDR1 reads MNHEY; CDR2 reads SVGAGI. V was trimmed by 6 bases and J by 1 base, leaving 16 bases between them. The CDR3 DNA sequence: TGTGCCAGCAGCTCCTCACAGGTTGGATCCTACGAGCAGTACTTC. It yields the protein CASSSSQVGSYEQYF.

V gene TRBV11-2 combines with J gene TRBJ2-1, with D maybe TRBD1 (5 bases). Per germline, CDR1 SGHAT and CDR2 FQNNGV. There are 15 residues in the CDR3. Trimming stripped 2 bases from V and 4 bases from J, with 12 bases between. The CDR3 protein is CASSLQGGLYNEQFF. CDR3 DNA sequence: TGTGCCAGCAGCTTACAGGGCGGCCTATACAATGAGCAGTTCTTC.

The J gene is TRBJ2-7, the V gene TRBV19; a weak D match, TRBD2 (6 bases). The CDR3 loop spans 15 amino acids. Per germline, CDR1 LNHDA and CDR2 SQIVND (reference sequence). Trimming took 5 bases from V and 4 from J, leaving 18 bases between them. CDR3 amino acids: CASSETGTPLYEQYF. CDR3 DNA: TGTGCCAGTAGTGAAACCGGGACTCCTCTTTACGAGCAGTACTTC.

The gene calls are TRBV7-3 and TRBJ2-5, with 11 bases that match TRBD1. V shed 6 bases and J 12 bases; nucleotides not matched to a gene: 12. Germline CDR1 SGHTA, CDR2 FQGTGA. The CDR3 runs to 14 residues. The CDR3 coding sequence is TGTGCCAGCAGTCAAAAGGACAGGGGGCGCGTTGAGTACTTC. This codes for CASSQKDRGRVEYF.

The rearrangement joins TRBV6-1 to TRBJ2-7; 8 bases are shared with TRBD2. The junction had 9 bases not matched to a gene; V was cut back by 4 bases and J by 1 base. Per the germline V gene, CDR1 is MNHNS and CDR2 is SASEGT. The length of the CDR3 is 16 residues. CDR3 sequence reads: CASSGLALGGSYEQYF. The CDR3, as DNA: TGTGCCAGCAGTGGACTAGCGTTAGGGGGTTCCTACGAGCAGTACTTC.

With respect to this clone: Within the sample, other DNA sequences also encode this same CDR3. The chain couples TRBV9 to TRBJ2-7; 7 nucleotides line up with TRBD2. The germline CDR1 and CDR2 sequences are SGDLS and YYNGEE. J gave up 4 bases and V 0 bases, and 4 bases lay outside the gene matches. The CDR3 runs 14 residues. CDR3 in amino acids: CASSVGLAGYEQYF. For the CDR3, the DNA is TGTGCCAGCAGCGTAGGGTTAGCGGGTTACGAGCAGTACTTC.

The chain links TRBV10-2 to TRBJ2-5; 8 bases line up with TRBD1. The CDR3 is made up of 15 amino acids. The V segment lost 1 base and the J segment 2 bases; nucleotides outside the gene matches: 3. Germline CDR1 reads WSHSY; CDR2 reads SAAADI. The CDR3 nucleotides are TGCGCCAGCAGTGAGTTGACAGGGGAACAAGAGACCCAGTACTTC. It codes for CASSELTGEQETQYF.